This T cell receptor beta chain was recorded in a study of blood T cell repertoires in COVID-19. The germline V gene encodes CDR1 MNHEY and CDR2 SVGAGI. The CDR3 runs 14 residues. The ends were cut back, 3 bases at V and 8 bases at J, with 14 bases in the middle. Libraries were prepared by immunoSEQ multiplex PCR; TCRdb keeps only in-frame clonotypes and omits some of them. The data contain around 310,000 clones, roughly 90% of them singletons. Material: PBMCs or T cells enriched from blood (not recorded which). The chain couples TRBV6-5 to TRBJ1-5, with D unresolved. This clonotype was obtained from a woman aged 25 to 39 who had recovered from COVID-19. In DNA, the CDR3 is TGTGCCAGCAGTTATCGAACCAATGGCAAGCCCCAGCATTTT. Protein: CASSYRTNGKPQHF.